The TCR beta chain under discussion was sequenced for a study of T cells in Graves' hyperthyroidism and ophthalmopathy. Using RNA transcripts as the source, TCR beta CDR3 regions were amplified. Primed by the HTBI set, a first-round RT-PCR was run on the TCR CDR3. Each CDR3 protein gets one entry after TCRdb re-called the multiplex PCR reads with MiXCR. The table records 550,000 to 650,000 distinct CDR3 sequences, 11% to 15% of them present only once. The sample holds many counts of this clonotype. Germline CDR1 reads SNHLY; CDR2 reads FYNNEI. The CDR3 runs 19 residues. Trimming removed 4 bases from V and 0 bases from J; junction bases left unmatched: 11.

The chain combines TRBV2 with TRBJ2-6; 8 bases align to TRBD1. The sequence was collected from a woman younger than 45 with Graves' hyperthyroidism that later progressed to Graves' ophthalmopathy. The specimen sequenced was blood. Here the CDR3 DNA reads TGTGCCAGCAGTGTAGACAGGGGAGAGTCTCTCTCTGGGGCCAACGTCCTGACTTTC. Translation: CASSVDRGESLSGANVLTF.